This T cell receptor (beta chain) was identified in a study of blood T cell repertoires in COVID-19. Across the study: Researchers got acute and convalescent COVID-19 samples from the United States, Italy and Spain.

As processed by the authors: How many nucleated cells were present was estimated from reference gene primer amplification. Method: immunoSEQ multiplex PCR; TCRdb's copy keeps in-frame clones and lacks some. That table furnishes V, J and clone size, whereas the DNA furnished D and trimming. The data show approximately 220,000 clones, 80% to 90% seen once. The germline V gene encodes CDR1 SGHRS and CDR2 YFSETQ. Losses at the gene ends were 4 bases for V and 0 bases for J; bases not matched to a gene: 5. The CDR3 consists of 15 residues. The participants were between about 18 and 100 years old and came from under 25 US areas.

The chain recombines TRBV5-1 with TRBJ2-7, with 9 bases matching TRBD1. The source material was PBMCs or T cells enriched from blood (not recorded which). The sequence was collected from a woman between 18 and 30 years old in a cohort exposed to, infected with or recovered from COVID-19 (not recorded which). The CDR3 reads CASSIQGAHSYEQYF. The CDR3 DNA sequence: TGCGCCAGCAGCATACAGGGGGCCCACTCCTACGAGCAGTACTTC.